This entry concerns a single T cell receptor beta chain. Its antigen is still unknown. The record has no base qualities; no much larger clone is one base away. Peripheral blood CD8+ and CD4+ T cells from healthy donors, Susac syndrome patients and multiple sclerosis patients were profiled using high-throughput TCR beta sequencing. The multiple sclerosis controls were treatment-naive patients whose relapsing-remitting disease, either stable or active, fulfilled the revised McDonald criteria. CD8+ TEMRA cells were enriched by FACS, while bulk CD8+ and CD4+ T cells were purified by magnetic negative isolation. Blood was drawn into EDTA tubes, processed within 24 hours, and PBMCs were isolated by density gradient centrifugation. PBMCs intended for TCR sequencing were cryopreserved in liquid nitrogen and were subsequently thawed in a 37 degrees C water bath. The sorted or isolated CD4+, CD8+ and CD8+ TEMRA cells reached a purity of at least 90%.

V lost 4 bases and J lost 5 bases; the stretch between them is 16 bases long. The CDR3 holds 14 amino acids from the cysteine to the phenylalanine. Just the 42-base CDR3 DNA is kept, in frame starting at base 1. Looking up the germline V gene yields CDR1 SGHDT and CDR2 YYEEEE. These data belong to a study of CD8 T cells in Susac syndrome (dated by TCRdb to about 2019). Looking at the study overall: Whether CD8+ T cell activation and differentiation in Susac syndrome was antigen driven was tested using repertoire sequencing. The clonality of the CD8+ T cell repertoire was compared across about a dozen healthy donors, about 14 Susac syndrome patients and under 17 multiple sclerosis patients.

What the research found in general, with its limitations: The study acknowledged that relatively few individuals were included in the TCR sequencing and HLA analysis.

RNA was extracted with the RNeasy kit and 0.5 to 1 ug was reverse transcribed using random hexamers. The immunoSEQ multiplex PCR assay, covering 54 Vbeta and 13 Jbeta segments, was used to amplify TCR beta CDR3 regions. Bias from PCR amplification was corrected by using a synthetic template baseline for primer optimization and for computational correction. The study's processing was this. Only productive sequences were kept, with reads annotated to V, D and J genes according to IMGT and analyzed in immunoSEQ Analyzer. To calculate clonality, Shannon entropy was normalized by log2 of the number of productive unique sequences and then subtracted from one. Public and private clones were assessed among the 100 most prevalent clones of each patient and control. Clones were defined as Susac-specific if absent from the healthy and MS cohorts, from approximately 1,100 published viral clones and from other ImmuneACCESS disease sequences. The public sequencing data were trimmed at Q25 with fastp and processed into clonotypes with MiXCR by TCRdb, which kept only in-frame beta chains. Rows with a matching CDR3 protein are joined into one entry that keeps the most common DNA and genes. The V and J calls, along with clone size, are taken from TCRdb and not from the paper's own processing. This sample lists a few hundred thousand distinct CDR3 sequences; around 90% were detected once. The ten top clones hold roughly 0.13% of the sample.

The chain is assembled from TRBV5-6 and TRBJ2-7; TRBD1 is a possible D gene, resting on 6 matching bases. The sequence derives from a human donor with multiple sclerosis. Sequencing was performed on CD8+ T cells from PBMCs. The base sequence is TGTGCCAGCAGCCCTCTTTACAGGGAAAACGAGCAGTACTTC. Its translation is CASSPLYRENEQYF.